The 5 T cell receptor beta chains given below trace back to one sample, sequenced in a study of blood T cell repertoires in COVID-19 (dated by TCRdb to the early 2020s). Receptor amplification or capture employed the immunoSEQ multiplex PCR assay. The immuneACCESS repertoire file appears here via TCRdb, limited to in-frame rearrangements. These files lack a portion of the clones; in checked studies, under half of the deficit traces to unresolved V genes, and the cause of the others is not known. The sample table contains 200,000 to 250,000 clones; only one count was recorded for roughly nine tenths of them. The ten largest clones add up to roughly 10% of the sample. Sequenced sample: PBMCs or T cells enriched from blood (not recorded which). The receptors originated from a man aged 25-40 years who had recovered from COVID-19.

This sequence joins TRBV3-1 (or the pseudogene TRBV3-2) and TRBJ2-2; D not certain. Deletions cut 3 bases from V and 5 bases from J, with 7 bases between. The CDR3 is 13 residues long. CDR1 LGHDT and CDR2 YNNKEL come from the germline V gene (reference sequence). The chain's CDR3 is CASSHRATGELFF. The CDR3 bases are TGTGCCAGCAGCCACCGAGCTACCGGGGAGCTGTTTTTT.

The chain is built from TRBV15 and TRBJ2-3; D is uncertain. The CDR3 covers 14 residues. Germline lookup yields CDR1 LNHNV and CDR2 YYDKDF (reference sequence). Between the trimmed V and J ends, which lost 0 bases and 5 bases, there was a span of 9 bases. For the CDR3, the DNA is TGTGCCACCAGCAGAGATCAGGTGGGAGATACGCAGTATTTT. Amino acids: CATSRDQVGDTQYF.

This clone has more than one count but fewer than ten. The chain couples TRBV2 to TRBJ1-3, with D maybe TRBD1 (5 bases). Germline CDR1 and CDR2: SNHLY and FYNNEI. V gave up 8 bases and J gave up 0 bases, with 14 bases separating them. CDR3 length: 15 amino acids. The CDR3 DNA sequence: TGTGCCAGCCAAGAGTGGGGGGGCTCTGGAAACACCATATATTTT. This codes for CASQEWGGSGNTIYF.

This clone has a handful of counts. The chain carries TRBV7-8 and TRBJ2-7; the match to TRBD1 covers 7 bases. Germline CDR1 is SGHVS and CDR2 is FQNEAQ. V was clipped by 5 bases and J by 7 bases; unmatched bases: 11. This CDR3 is 14 amino acids long. Here the CDR3 DNA reads TGTGCCAGCAGCCCGTACACAGGGGTAGAGGAGCAGTACTTC. Its protein is CASSPYTGVEEQYF.

The chain carries TRBV7-9 and TRBJ2-5; 7 bases agree with TRBD1. The CDR3 has 14 residues. Per germline, CDR1 SEHNR and CDR2 FQNEAQ (reference sequence). V lost 2 bases, J lost 5 bases, and 5 bases stayed unmatched. This CDR3 reads CASSLTIGGETQYF. The CDR3 DNA reads TGTGCCAGCAGCTTAACTATAGGGGGCGAGACCCAGTACTTC. The full variable domain, with the rest looked up from reference TRBV7-9 and TRBJ2-5, is DTGVSQNPRHKITKRGQNVTFRCDPISEHNRLYWYRQTLGQGPEFLTYFQNEAQLEKSRLLSDRFSAERPKGSFSTLEIQRTEQGDSAMYLCASSLTIGGETQYFGPGTRLLVL.